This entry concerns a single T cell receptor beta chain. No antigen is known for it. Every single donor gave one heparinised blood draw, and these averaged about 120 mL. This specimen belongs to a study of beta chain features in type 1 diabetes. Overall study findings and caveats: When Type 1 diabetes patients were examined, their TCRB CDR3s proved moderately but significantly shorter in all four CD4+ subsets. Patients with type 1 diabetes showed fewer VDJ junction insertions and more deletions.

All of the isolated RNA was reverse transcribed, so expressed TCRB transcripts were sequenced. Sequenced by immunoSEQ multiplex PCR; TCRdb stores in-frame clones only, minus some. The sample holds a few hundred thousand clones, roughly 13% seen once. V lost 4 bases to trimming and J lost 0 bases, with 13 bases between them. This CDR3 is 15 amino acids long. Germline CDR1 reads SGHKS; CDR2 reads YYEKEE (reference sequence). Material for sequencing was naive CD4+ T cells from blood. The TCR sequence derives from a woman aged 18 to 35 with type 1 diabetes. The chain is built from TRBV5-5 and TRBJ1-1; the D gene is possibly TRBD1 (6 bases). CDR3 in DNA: TGTGCCAGCAGCCGGACAGACAGCATGAACACTGAAGCTTTCTTT. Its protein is CASSRTDSMNTEAFF.